The TCR beta chain under discussion was sequenced for a study of radiotherapy plus CTLA-4 blockade in lung cancer. Here immunoSEQ multiplex PCR was the method, and the copy in TCRdb shows in-frame clones only, minus some. The table shows 90,000 to 150,000 clones, with roughly 80% occurring only once. This CDR3 comprises 14 residues. The V gene's germline CDR1 is MNHEY and CDR2 SMNVEV (reference sequence). The V gene end was trimmed by 7 bases and the J gene end by 6 bases; junction bases not matched to a gene: 8. The chain employs TRBV27 and TRBJ2-7, with 11 bases matching TRBD2. The sequence was obtained from a human donor with non-small cell lung cancer who had a partial response to radiotherapy plus ipilimumab. Sample: peripheral blood, taken from a patient treated with radiotherapy plus ipilimumab. The CDR3 here is CASTSVAGGPEQYV. The CDR3 DNA sequence: TGTGCCAGCACTTCCGTAGCGGGAGGGCCCGAGCAGTACGTC.